Presented here are 26 T cell receptor beta chains from one specimen sequenced in a study of T cells in women clearing cervical HPV infection. Produced via immunoSEQ multiplex PCR; TCRdb's table is partial and in-frame only. Recorded for this sample: 36,000 or so clones. The sequencing input was blood buffy coat. These receptors were obtained from a woman aged 18 to 75 with a cervical HPV16 infection that either progressed to CIN3+ or cleared (not recorded which).

On this clone: The DNA ends 3 residues before the CDR3 does, and the rest of the CDR3 is filled in from the germline J gene. V and J are TRBV19 and TRBJ2-1; D ambiguous. This CDR3 has 13 residues. The V gene lost 3 bases and the J gene lost 2 bases, with 5 bases spanning the gap. Germline CDR1 is LNHDA and CDR2 is SQIVND (reference sequence). The CDR3 reads CASSIGTYNEQFF. Incomplete CDR3 DNA: TGTGCCAGTAGTATTGGCACCTACAATGAG.

A note on this clone: The missing CDR3 end, 3 residues past where the read stops, is filled in from the germline J gene. The chain has TRBV20-1 and TRBJ1-5; possible D gene TRBD1, 5 bases. This CDR3 spans 16 amino acids. The V gene's germline CDR1 is DFQATT and CDR2 SNEGSKA (reference sequence). Trimming stripped 6 bases from V and 1 base from J, with 19 bases between. The sequenced CDR3 bases are TGCAGTGCCTGGCTAGCGGGGGGTGGCAGCAATCAGCCC. Protein product: CSAWLAGGGSNQP. The entire CDR3 reads CSAWLAGGGSNQPQHF.

Concerning this clone: The CDR3 end lies 3 residues beyond the end of the read and is filled in from the germline J gene. This chain uses TRBV7-2 with TRBJ1-5; D unresolved. Trimming left V 5 bases short and J 2 bases short, with 10 bases between. The CDR3 sequence is 14 residues long. Germline V gives CDR1 SGHTA, CDR2 FQGNSA. CDR3 residues: CASSRGKGNQPQHF. The CDR3 bases that were read are TGTGCCAGCAGCCGGGGAAAGGGCAATCAGCCC.

As for this clone: The sequenced fragment ends 3 residues before the CDR3 boundary, so the rest is inferred from the germline J gene. This chain connects TRBV19 to TRBJ1-5, with TRBD1 identical over 9 bases. Trimming cost V 4 bases and J 0 bases; bases outside gene matches: 13. Germline V gene sequence: CDR1 LNHDA, CDR2 SQIVND (reference sequence). The CDR3 is 19 residues long. The CDR3 loop is CASSRGRQGGLNSNQPQHF. CDR3 bases read: TGTGCCAGTAGTAGAGGTCGACAGGGGGGCCTCAATAGCAATCAGCCC. Drawing the rest from reference TRBV19 and TRBJ1-5, the complete variable domain is DGGITQSPKYLFRKEGQNVTLSCEQNLNHDAMYWYRQDPGQGLRLIYYSQIVNDFQKGDIAEGYSVSREKKESFPLTVTSAQKNPTAFYLCASSRGRQGGLNSNQPQHFGDGTRLSIL.

Worth noting for this clone: The sequenced fragment ends 3 residues before the CDR3 boundary, so the rest is inferred from the germline J gene. V gene TRBV19 combines with J gene TRBJ1-5, with D unclear. Germline values: CDR1 LNHDA, CDR2 SQIVND (reference sequence). This CDR3 has 16 amino acids. Trimming cost V 2 bases and J 2 bases, with 13 bases left between them. The sequenced CDR3 bases are TGTGCCAGTAGTATAAACCAGGTAAGGGGCAATCAGCCC. Amino acid sequence: CASSINQVRGNQP. The full CDR3 protein reads CASSINQVRGNQPQHF.

Comments on this clone: The sequence runs out 3 residues before the end of the CDR3; the remainder is reconstructed from the germline J gene. V is TRBV5-1 and J is TRBJ2-1; the D is unclear. With 1 base removed from V and 4 bases from J, the gap between germline ends came to 6 bases. In germline, CDR1 is SGHRS, CDR2 YFSETQ. There are 13 residues in the CDR3. The CDR3 here is CASSLYGYNEQFF. The CDR3 bases that were read are TGCGCCAGCAGCTTGTACGGGTACAATGAG.

Worth noting for this clone: The read comes to an end 3 residues before the CDR3 does, leaving the germline J gene to fill in the end. The chain has TRBV13 and TRBJ2-1; 13 bases are a match to TRBD2. The ends lost 5 bases at V and 4 bases at J; junction bases unmatched: 5. The CDR3 length is 16 residues. Per germline, CDR1 PRHDT and CDR2 FYEKMQ (reference sequence). The covered CDR3 bases are TGTGCCAGCAGCCTCTGGACTAGCGGGGGATACAATGAG. This gives the protein CASSLWTSGGYNE. The full CDR3 sequence reads CASSLWTSGGYNEQFF.

CDR3 in amino acids: CASSLFPGTEAFF. The CDR3 DNA, read in part, is TGTGCCAGCAGCTTATTCCCAGGGACTGAA. This sequence joins TRBV7-9 and TRBJ1-1; possibly TRBD1 for D (5 bases). The read gets to within 3 residues of the CDR3 end, and the germline J gene fills in the rest. This CDR3 has 13 amino acids. V was cut by 2 bases and J by 5 bases, with 9 bases left in between. The germline V gene encodes CDR1 SEHNR and CDR2 FQNEAQ (reference sequence).

In the case of this clone: The read finishes 3 residues shy of the CDR3 end, and the germline J gene is used to complete it. This rearrangement joins TRBV5-1 to TRBJ2-7, with 10 bases fitting TRBD1. Trimming at V came to 1 base and at J to 5 bases, leaving 18 bases not matched to a gene. This CDR3 comprises 19 residues. CDR1 and CDR2 (germline): SGHRS, YFSETQ. The covered CDR3 bases are TGCGCCAGCAGCTTGTCCCCTTCGGTTGGACAGGGGGTCGTGAACGAG. It yields the protein CASSLSPSVGQGVVNE. The entire CDR3 protein reads CASSLSPSVGQGVVNEQYF.

In regard to this clone: The read falls 3 residues short of the CDR3 end, and the missing part is taken from the germline J gene. Other DNA sequences of this sample code for an identical CDR3. The genes are TRBV18 and TRBJ1-2, with 9 bases matching TRBD1. Looked up from germline, CDR1 is KGHSH and CDR2 is LQKENI. This CDR3 comprises 16 residues. The chain's CDR3 is CASSFPPGQGRDTYTF. The CDR3 bases that were read are TGTGCCAGCTCATTTCCGCCGGGACAGGGTAGAGATACA.

The covered CDR3 bases are TGCGCCAGCACTCGGGGGGAAAGTGACACCGGGGAG. Amino acids: CASTRGESDTGE. The CDR3 as a whole reads CASTRGESDTGELFF. The V call is TRBV5-1, the J call TRBJ2-2; 7 nucleotides agree with TRBD2. With the read ending 3 residues before the CDR3 end, the germline J gene is used to fill in that end. The CDR3 loop spans 15 amino acids. Germline V gives CDR1 SGHRS, CDR2 YFSETQ. J lost 3 bases, V lost 6 bases, and 8 bases had no gene match.

In regard to this clone: The read comes to an end 3 residues before the CDR3 does, leaving the germline J gene to fill in the end. V usage is TRBV5-1 and J usage is TRBJ2-5; maybe TRBD1 (5 bases). In germline, CDR1 is SGHRS, CDR2 YFSETQ. Between the trimmed V and J ends, which lost 0 bases and 5 bases, there was a span of 14 bases. This CDR3 has 15 residues. The sequenced CDR3 bases are TGCGCCAGCAGCTTGGAGGGGTCCCAGACGGAGACC. Residues: CASSLEGSQTET. From start to end, the CDR3 is CASSLEGSQTETQYF.

For this clone: Read coverage stops 3 residues before the CDR3 terminus; the germline J gene supplies the remainder. The rearrangement uses TRBV27 and TRBJ1-5; unclear D gene. V was cut by 4 bases and J by 5 bases, with 15 bases left in between. The germline V gene has CDR1 MNHEY and CDR2 SMNVEV (reference sequence). The CDR3 has 15 amino acids. The DNA read from the CDR3 is TGTGCCAGCAGTTCACGGGTTTCATCTTATCAGCCC. Amino acid sequence: CASSSRVSSYQP. The CDR3 in its entirety is CASSSRVSSYQPQHF.

On this clone: Read coverage stops 3 residues before the CDR3 terminus; the germline J gene supplies the remainder. The rearrangement links TRBV6-2 or TRBV6-3 to TRBJ1-1; a possible D gene is TRBD1 (6 bases). The CDR3 length is 16 residues. Per germline, CDR1 MNHEY and CDR2 SVGEGT. Trimming stripped 7 bases from V and 5 bases from J, with 23 bases between. CDR3 DNA, as far as it was read: TGTGCCAGCAACCTAGGGGGGGTACGCGGGATGACTGAA. Translation: CASNLGGVRGMTE. The complete CDR3 sequence is CASNLGGVRGMTEAFF.

On this clone: The CDR3 goes on 3 residues after the read ends, and that part is filled in from the germline J gene. The rearrangement uses TRBV7-9 and TRBJ2-3, with 8 bases identical to TRBD1. Germline CDR1 reads SEHNR; CDR2 reads FQNEAQ (reference sequence). The CDR3 is 15 amino acids. V dropped 5 bases and J dropped 0; count of bases not matched to a gene: 4. CDR3 bases read: TGTGCCAGCAGCCCTAACAGGGGGAGCACAGATACG. Translated, it gives CASSPNRGSTDT. The CDR3 in its entirety is CASSPNRGSTDTQYF.

Concerning this clone: The read ends 3 residues before the CDR3 terminus; that terminus is restored from the germline J gene. The chain joins TRBV20-1 to TRBJ2-3; 7 positions match TRBD2. The CDR3 length is 14 residues. Per the germline V gene, CDR1 is DFQATT and CDR2 is SNEGSKA (reference sequence). CDR3 sequence: CSARDTDRGETQYF. Incomplete CDR3 DNA: TGCAGTGCTAGAGATACCGATCGGGGGGAGACG.

As for this clone: The CDR3 is cut off 3 residues early in the read; its end comes from the germline J gene. The chain recombines TRBV13 with TRBJ1-2; D is perhaps TRBD1 (5 bases). There are 18 residues in the CDR3. In germline, CDR1 is PRHDT, CDR2 FYEKMQ (reference sequence). The CDR3 bases that were read are TGTGCCAGCAGCTCAACTAGCGGGGGGGAACCTAGCACAGATACC. Its translation is CASSSTSGGEPSTDT. The whole CDR3 protein is CASSSTSGGEPSTDTYTF.

Worth noting for this clone: The CDR3 extends 3 residues past the end of the read, so its final part is completed from the germline J gene. This sequence joins TRBV2 and TRBJ1-6, with 7 bases aligning to TRBD1. Germline assignment: CDR1 SNHLY and CDR2 FYNNEI. Trimming at V came to 10 bases and at J to 7 bases, leaving 7 bases not matched to a gene. The CDR3 loop spans 13 amino acids. CDR3: CATRQGGNSPLHF. CDR3 bases read: TGTGCCACCCGACAGGGTGGGAATTCACCC.

Notes on this clone: Sequencing ends 3 residues short of the CDR3 end; the germline J gene provides the rest. V and J are TRBV12-5 and TRBJ2-2; D unclear. This CDR3 region has 12 residues. Trimming stripped 4 bases from V and 5 bases from J, with 5 bases between. CDR1 LGHNT and CDR2 FRNRAP come from the germline V gene. The chain's CDR3 is CASGSRTGELFF. The covered CDR3 bases are TGTGCTAGTGGTTCTAGGACCGGGGAG. Using reference TRBV12-5 and TRBJ2-2 for the parts outside the CDR3, the full variable domain is DARVTQTPRHKVTEMGQEVTMRCQPILGHNTVFWYRQTMMQGLELLAYFRNRAPLDDSGMPKDRFSAEMPDATLATLKIQPSEPRDSAVYFCASGSRTGELFFGEGSRLTVL.

Remarks on this clone: Coverage ceases 3 residues before the CDR3 finishes, and the germline J gene fills in the end. The chain has TRBV6-1 and TRBJ2-3; no firm D call. The CDR3 loop spans 15 amino acids. CDR1 is MNHNS, CDR2 SASEGT, per germline. V shed 0 bases and J shed 0 bases, with 7 bases lying between them. This CDR3 reads CASSEAQASTDTQYF. CDR3 DNA, as far as it was read: TGTGCCAGCAGTGAAGCTCAGGCGAGCACAGATACG.

Turning to this clone: The read stops 3 residues short of the end of the CDR3; the missing end is completed from the germline J gene. The V and J genes are TRBV6-2 or TRBV6-3 and TRBJ1-5, with no clear D. This CDR3 has 16 residues. The V and J ends lost 0 bases and 2 bases respectively, with 11 bases between them. Germline-derived CDR1 and CDR2 are MNHEY and SVGEGT. The CDR3 region is CASSYSRRAGNQPQHF. CDR3 DNA, as far as it was read: TGTGCCAGCAGTTACTCGAGGAGGGCAGGCAATCAGCCC.

With regard to this clone: The read gets to within 3 residues of the CDR3 end, and the germline J gene fills in the rest. J is TRBJ2-1 and V is TRBV7-2; 12 nucleotides match TRBD1. Germline V gene sequence: CDR1 SGHTA, CDR2 FQGNSA. The CDR3 covers 15 residues. The V gene end was trimmed by 4 bases and the J gene end by 7 bases; junction bases not matched to a gene: 5. The CDR3: CASSWRGQGANEQFF. The DNA read from the CDR3 is TGTGCCAGCAGCTGGAGGGGACAGGGGGCAAATGAG.

To note about this clone: Read data end 3 residues before the CDR3 end; the end is taken from the germline J gene. The rearrangement links TRBV6-2 or TRBV6-3 to TRBJ2-1, with 11 bases fitting TRBD1. CDR1 is MNHEY and CDR2 is SVGEGT in the germline V gene. The CDR3 consists of 16 residues. The junction had 10 bases not matched to a gene; V was cut back by 5 bases and J by 7 bases. The CDR3 DNA, read in part, is TGTGCCAGCAGTCCACAAGGACAGGGGGCGCGAAATGAG. Its translation: CASSPQGQGARNE. The CDR3 in its entirety is CASSPQGQGARNEQFF.

In the case of this clone: Read sequence stops 3 residues before the CDR3 end, and the germline J gene provides the missing end. The genes are TRBV11-2 and TRBJ1-2, with 7 positions matching TRBD1. Looked up from germline, CDR1 is SGHAT and CDR2 is FQNNGV. The CDR3 totals 14 residues. The CDR3 bases that were read are TGTGCCAGCAGCTTAGGAGGGGACAGCTCTCGC. It encodes CASSLGGDSSR. The full CDR3 sequence reads CASSLGGDSSRYTF.

Of note for this clone: The sequenced fragment ends 3 residues before the CDR3 boundary, so the rest is inferred from the germline J gene. The chain has TRBV6-2 or TRBV6-3 and TRBJ1-5; D remains ambiguous. V was clipped by 2 bases and J by 4 bases, with 6 bases between them. CDR1 and CDR2 (germline): MNHEY, SVGEGT. There are 13 residues in the CDR3. The chain's CDR3 is CASSYTLNQPQHF. CDR3 DNA (partial): TGTGCCAGCAGTTACACACTAAATCAGCCC.

A remark on this clone: With the read ending 3 residues before the CDR3 end, the germline J gene is used to fill in that end. The chain uses TRBV19 and TRBJ1-5, with TRBD1 as a possible D gene (5 bases). V dropped 6 bases and J dropped 6 bases, with 12 bases sitting between them. The CDR3 sequence is 13 residues long. Germline-derived CDR1 and CDR2 are LNHDA and SQIVND (reference sequence). CDR3 sequence reads: CASSPGRVQPQHF. The sequenced part of the CDR3 DNA is TGTGCCAGTAGCCCCGGCAGGGTTCAGCCC.